One and the same sample provided the 9 T cell receptor beta chains below, sequenced in a study of regulatory T cells in long-lasting Graves disease. Time point defined: newly diagnosed GD, antithyroid drugs for less than 3 months. Making the TCR library involved RNA that had been extracted from PBMCs. Researchers made TCR beta libraries by using iRepertoire HTBI primers and running Arm-PCR on CDR3 regions. A single record per CDR3 protein comes from TCRdb applying MiXCR to the multiplex PCR reads. The sample contains approximately 480,000 distinct CDR3 sequences, 16% of which appear only once. The sample was also reused in another study, on T cells in Graves' hyperthyroidism and ophthalmopathy.

Sequences were derived from peripheral blood mononuclear cells (PBMCs), sampled at new diagnosis, from a patient treated with antithyroid drugs. These receptors were collected from a man aged 40-49 years with Graves disease.

This clonotype has just a few counts. The CDR3 reads CASSVAQGTGDSPLHF. Here the CDR3 DNA reads TGTGCCAGTAGCGTCGCTCAGGGGACCGGAGATTCACCCCTCCACTTT. The chain is built from TRBV19 and TRBJ1-6; D possibly corresponds to TRBD1 (6 bases). Per the germline V gene, CDR1 is LNHDA and CDR2 is SQIVND (reference sequence). V was clipped by 6 bases and J by 8 bases, with 20 bases between them. The CDR3 is made up of 16 amino acids.

In nucleotides, the CDR3 is TGTGCCAGCACGAGATCGGATTCACCCCTCCACTTT. Its protein product is CASTRSDSPLHF. V usage is TRBV11-2 and J usage is TRBJ1-6; D is uncertain. The CDR3 loop spans 12 amino acids. The V gene's germline CDR1 is SGHAT and CDR2 FQNNGV. The germline V and J ends were trimmed by 7 bases and 8 bases, with 9 bases remaining between them.

The chain couples TRBV5-1 to TRBJ2-5, with D possibly called TRBD1 or TRBD2 (5 bases each). Germline CDR1 is SGHRS and CDR2 is YFSETQ. This CDR3 is 15 amino acids long. Trimming cost V 1 base and J 4 bases, with 14 bases left between them. The DNA for the CDR3 is TGCGCCAGCAGCTTGAATGTAAAGGGGAGAGAGACCCAGTACTTC. It specifies CASSLNVKGRETQYF.

This clonotype has just a few counts. One end of the junction does not line up with germline, which may come from a read error. The chain employs TRBV2 and TRBJ2-7; no clear D. This CDR3 has 13 amino acids. Germline loops: CDR1 SNHLY, CDR2 FYNNEI. CDR3 amino acids: CANSDPISYEQYF. CDR3 DNA sequence: TGTGCCAACAGTGATCCCATCTCCTACGAGCAGTACTTC.

Regarding this clonotype: It may be a read error: a sequence one base away is much more abundant. This chain joins TRBV30 and TRBJ2-1, with D possibly being TRBD2 (5 bases). Trimming stripped 3 bases from V and 3 bases from J, with 15 bases between. Germline V lookup: CDR1 GTSNPN, CDR2 SVGIG (reference sequence). The CDR3 spans 15 residues. In DNA form, the CDR3 reads TGTGCCTGGAGAGGGAGCGCCTTCAACTACAATGAGCAGTTCTTC. Residues: CAWRGSAFNYNEQFF.

The table lists this clonotype with many counts. The CDR3 loop reads CASSLTGFEQYF. In DNA, the CDR3 is TGTGCCAGCAGCTTGACAGGGTTCGAGCAGTACTTC. The rearrangement links TRBV7-9 to TRBJ2-7; TRBD1 matches at 7 bases. Trimming removed 3 bases from V and 6 bases from J; junction bases left unmatched: 2. CDR3 length: 12 amino acids. Germline V CDR1 and CDR2: SEHNR, FQNEAQ (reference sequence).

Ten or more counts support this clonotype. V usage is TRBV2 and J usage is TRBJ2-7; TRBD1 is a possible D gene (6 bases). The J call is uncertain, as TRBJ2-3 better fits the DNA end. Per germline, CDR1 SNHLY and CDR2 FYNNEI. The CDR3 totals 15 residues. The chain's CDR3 is CASTSDRIREDTQYF. As DNA, the CDR3 is TGTGCCAGCACTTCGGACAGAATCCGGGAAGATACGCAGTATTTT.

This clonotype was seen repeatedly, ten times or more. The chain combines TRBV5-1 with TRBJ2-1; 9 bases align to TRBD2. Germline CDR1 SGHRS, CDR2 YFSETQ. J was trimmed by 0 bases and V by 0 bases; bases with no gene match: 7. The length of the CDR3 is 18 residues. CDR3 amino acids: CASSLESSGASSYNEQFF. In DNA, the CDR3 is TGCGCCAGCAGCTTGGAGTCTAGCGGGGCGAGCTCCTACAATGAGCAGTTCTTC.

Concerning this clonotype itself: A much larger clone sits a single nucleotide away, making a read error possible. The rearrangement uses TRBV24-1 and TRBJ2-4; D assignment may be TRBD1 or TRBD2 (5 bases each). Germline V gives CDR1 KGHDR, CDR2 SFDVKD. This CDR3 is 17 amino acids long. Trimming removed 0 bases at V and 13 bases at J, with 24 bases between. CDR3 nucleotides: TGTGCCACCAGTGATTTGGGGGGACCGATCTCCTACAATGAGCAGTACTTC. This sequence encodes CATSDLGGPISYNEQYF.